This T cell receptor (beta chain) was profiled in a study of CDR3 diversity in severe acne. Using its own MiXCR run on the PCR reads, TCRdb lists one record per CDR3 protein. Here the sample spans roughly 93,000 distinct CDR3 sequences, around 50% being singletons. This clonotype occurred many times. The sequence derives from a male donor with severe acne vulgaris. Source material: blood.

The CDR3: CASSSTTGPGELFF. CDR3 DNA: TGTGCCAGCAGTTCCACGACAGGGCCCGGGGAGCTGTTTTTT. V gene TRBV28 combines with J gene TRBJ2-2; 7 bases are shared with TRBD1. The CDR3 sequence is 14 residues long. CDR1 is MDHEN, CDR2 SYDVKM, per germline. The trim removed 4 bases at V and 6 bases at J, leaving 5 bases unmatched.